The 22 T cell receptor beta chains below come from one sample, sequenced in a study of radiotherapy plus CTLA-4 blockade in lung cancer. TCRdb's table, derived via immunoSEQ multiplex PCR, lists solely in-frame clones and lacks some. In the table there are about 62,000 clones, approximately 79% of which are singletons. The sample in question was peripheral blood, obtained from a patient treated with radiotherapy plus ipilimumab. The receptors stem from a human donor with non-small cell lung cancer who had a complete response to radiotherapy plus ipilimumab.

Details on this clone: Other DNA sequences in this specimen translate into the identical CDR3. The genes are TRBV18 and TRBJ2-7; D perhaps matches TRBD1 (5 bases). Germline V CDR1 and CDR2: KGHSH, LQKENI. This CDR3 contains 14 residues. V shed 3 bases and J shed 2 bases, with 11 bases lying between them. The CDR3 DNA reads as TGTGCCAGCTCACCTCGGCAGGGTACCTACGAGCAGTACTTC. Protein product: CASSPRQGTYEQYF. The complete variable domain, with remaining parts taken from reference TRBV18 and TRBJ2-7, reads NAGVMQNPRHLVRRRGQEARLRCSPMKGHSHVYWYRQLPEEGLKFMVYLQKENIIDESGMPKERFSAEFPKEGPSILRIQQVVRGDSAAYFCASSPRQGTYEQYFGPGTRLTVT.

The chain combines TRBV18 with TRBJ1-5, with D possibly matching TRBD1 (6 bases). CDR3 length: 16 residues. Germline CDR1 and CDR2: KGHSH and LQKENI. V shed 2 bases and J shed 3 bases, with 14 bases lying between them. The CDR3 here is CASSPKGHTNNQPQHF. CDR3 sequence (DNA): TGTGCCAGCTCACCAAAGGGACATACTAACAATCAGCCCCAGCATTTT.

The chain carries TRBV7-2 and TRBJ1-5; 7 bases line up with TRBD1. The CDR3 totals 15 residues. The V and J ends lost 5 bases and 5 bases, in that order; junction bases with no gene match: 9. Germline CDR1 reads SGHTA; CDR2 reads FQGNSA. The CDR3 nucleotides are TGTGCCAGCAGCACTTTGACAGGGAGCCATCAGCCCCAGCATTTT. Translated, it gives CASSTLTGSHQPQHF. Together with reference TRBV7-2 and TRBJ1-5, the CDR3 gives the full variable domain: GAGVSQSPSNKVTEKGKDVELRCDPISGHTALYWYRQSLGQGLEFLIYFQGNSAPDKSGLPSDRFSAERTGGSVSTLTIQRTQQEDSAVYLCASSTLTGSHQPQHFGDGTRLSIL.

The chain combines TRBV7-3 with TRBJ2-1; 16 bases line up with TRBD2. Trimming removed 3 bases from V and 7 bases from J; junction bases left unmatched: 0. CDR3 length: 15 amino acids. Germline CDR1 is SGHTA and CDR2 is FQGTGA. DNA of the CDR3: TGTGCCAGCAGCTTGGGACTAGCGGGAGGGAATGAGCAGTTCTTC. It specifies CASSLGLAGGNEQFF.

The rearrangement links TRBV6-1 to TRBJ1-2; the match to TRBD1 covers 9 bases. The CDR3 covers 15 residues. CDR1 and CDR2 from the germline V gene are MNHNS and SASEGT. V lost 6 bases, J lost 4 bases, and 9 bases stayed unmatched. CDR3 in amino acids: CASSLTTGGFYGYTF. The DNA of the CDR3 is TGTGCCAGCAGCTTAACGACAGGGGGTTTCTATGGCTACACCTTC.

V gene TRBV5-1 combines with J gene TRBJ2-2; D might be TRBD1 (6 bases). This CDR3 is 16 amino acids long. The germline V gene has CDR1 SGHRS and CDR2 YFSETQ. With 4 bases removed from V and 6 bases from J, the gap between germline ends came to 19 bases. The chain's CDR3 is CASSGTGTTGSGELFF. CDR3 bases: TGCGCCAGCAGCGGGACCGGGACAACGGGGTCCGGGGAGCTGTTTTTT.

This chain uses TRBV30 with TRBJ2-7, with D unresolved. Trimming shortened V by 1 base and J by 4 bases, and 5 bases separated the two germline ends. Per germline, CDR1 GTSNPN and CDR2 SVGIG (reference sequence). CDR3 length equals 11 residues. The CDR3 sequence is CAWSERYEQYF. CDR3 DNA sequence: TGTGCCTGGAGTGAGAGGTACGAGCAGTACTTC.

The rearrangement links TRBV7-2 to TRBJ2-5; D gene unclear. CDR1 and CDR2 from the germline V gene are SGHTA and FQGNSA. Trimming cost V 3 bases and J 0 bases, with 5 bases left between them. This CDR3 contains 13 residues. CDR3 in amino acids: CASSFRYQETQYF. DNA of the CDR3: TGTGCCAGCAGCTTTCGGTACCAAGAGACCCAGTACTTC.

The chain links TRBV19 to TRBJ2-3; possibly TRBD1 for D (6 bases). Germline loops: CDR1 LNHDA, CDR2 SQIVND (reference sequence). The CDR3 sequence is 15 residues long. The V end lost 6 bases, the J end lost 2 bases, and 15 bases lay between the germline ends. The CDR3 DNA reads TGTGCCAGTAGAACGACAGGCCCTTACACAGATACGCAGTATTTT. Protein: CASRTTGPYTDTQYF.

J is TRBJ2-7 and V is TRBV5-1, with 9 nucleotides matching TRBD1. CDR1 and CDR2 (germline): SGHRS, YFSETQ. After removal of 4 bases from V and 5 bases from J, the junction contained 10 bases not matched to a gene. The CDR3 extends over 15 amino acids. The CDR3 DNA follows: TGCGCCAGCAGCCGAGAAACGGGACAGGGAAACGAGCAGTACTTC. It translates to CASSRETGQGNEQYF.

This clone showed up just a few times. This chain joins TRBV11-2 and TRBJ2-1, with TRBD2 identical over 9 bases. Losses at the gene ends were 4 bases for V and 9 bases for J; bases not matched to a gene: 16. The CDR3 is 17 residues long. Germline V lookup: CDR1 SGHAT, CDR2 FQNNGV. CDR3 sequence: CASSSGPGKREDGEQFF. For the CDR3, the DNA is TGTGCCAGCAGCTCCGGCCCGGGTAAGCGGGAGGATGGTGAGCAGTTCTTC.

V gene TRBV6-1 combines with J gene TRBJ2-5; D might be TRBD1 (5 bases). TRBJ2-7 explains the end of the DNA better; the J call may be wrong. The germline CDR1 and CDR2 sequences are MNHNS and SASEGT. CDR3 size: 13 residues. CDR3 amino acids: CASSPGHAYEQYF. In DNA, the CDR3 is TGTGCCAGCAGCCCTGGACATGCCTACGAGCAGTACTTC.

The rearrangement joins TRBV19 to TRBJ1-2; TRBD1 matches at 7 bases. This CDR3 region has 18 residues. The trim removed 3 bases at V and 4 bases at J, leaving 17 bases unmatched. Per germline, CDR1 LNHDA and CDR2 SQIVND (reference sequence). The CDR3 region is CASSIGDRAEPGTYGYTF. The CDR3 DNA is TGTGCCAGTAGTATTGGGGACAGAGCTGAACCGGGAACCTATGGCTACACCTTC.

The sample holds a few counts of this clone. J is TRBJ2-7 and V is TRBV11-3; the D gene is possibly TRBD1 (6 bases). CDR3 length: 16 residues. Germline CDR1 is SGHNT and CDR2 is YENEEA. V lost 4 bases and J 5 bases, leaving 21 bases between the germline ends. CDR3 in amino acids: CASSSGDLAGGNEQYF. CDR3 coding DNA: TGTGCCAGCAGCTCAGGGGATTTGGCTGGAGGTAACGAGCAGTACTTC.

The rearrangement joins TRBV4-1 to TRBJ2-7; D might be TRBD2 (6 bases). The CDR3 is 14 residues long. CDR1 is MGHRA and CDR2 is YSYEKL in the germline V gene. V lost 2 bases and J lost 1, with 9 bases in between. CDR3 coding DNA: TGCGCCAGCAGCCAACCCGGGAGATCCTACGAGCAGTACTTC. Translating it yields CASSQPGRSYEQYF.

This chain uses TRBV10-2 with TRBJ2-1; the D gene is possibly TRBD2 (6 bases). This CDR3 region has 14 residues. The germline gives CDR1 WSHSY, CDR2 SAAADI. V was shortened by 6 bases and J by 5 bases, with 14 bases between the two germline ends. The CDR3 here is CASSDYGGDNEQFF. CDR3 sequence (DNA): TGCGCCAGCAGCGACTACGGAGGGGACAATGAGCAGTTCTTC.

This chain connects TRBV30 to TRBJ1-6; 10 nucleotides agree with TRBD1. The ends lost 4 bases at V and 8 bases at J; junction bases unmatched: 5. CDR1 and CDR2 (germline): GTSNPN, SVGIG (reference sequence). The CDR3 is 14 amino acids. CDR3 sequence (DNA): TGTGCCTGGACCGGGACAGGGGCGTATTCACCCCTCCACTTT. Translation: CAWTGTGAYSPLHF. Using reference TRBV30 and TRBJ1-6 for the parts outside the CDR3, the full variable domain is SQTIHQWPATLVQPVGSPLSLECTVEGTSNPNLYWYRQAAGRGLQLLFYSVGIGQISSEVPQNLSASRPQDRQFILSSKKLLLSDSGFYLCAWTGTGAYSPLHFGNGTRLTVT.

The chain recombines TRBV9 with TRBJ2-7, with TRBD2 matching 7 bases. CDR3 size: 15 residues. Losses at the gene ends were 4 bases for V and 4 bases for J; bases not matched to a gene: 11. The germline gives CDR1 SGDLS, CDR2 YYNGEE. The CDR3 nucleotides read TGTGCCAGCAGCCGCGGGAGTACGTCCCCGTACGAGCAGTACTTC. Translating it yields CASSRGSTSPYEQYF.

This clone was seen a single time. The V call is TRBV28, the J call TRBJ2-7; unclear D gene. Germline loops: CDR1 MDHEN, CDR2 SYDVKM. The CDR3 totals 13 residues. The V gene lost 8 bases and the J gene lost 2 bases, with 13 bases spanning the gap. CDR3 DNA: TGTGCCAGCGAGAGATCTGCCGCCTACGAGCAGTACTTC. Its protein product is CASERSAAYEQYF.

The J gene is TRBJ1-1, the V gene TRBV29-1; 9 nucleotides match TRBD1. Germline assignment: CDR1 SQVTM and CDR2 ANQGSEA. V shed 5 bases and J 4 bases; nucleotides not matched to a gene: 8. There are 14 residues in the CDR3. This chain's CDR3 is CSVTRTGAATEAFF. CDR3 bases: TGCAGCGTTACCAGGACAGGGGCGGCCACTGAAGCTTTCTTT.

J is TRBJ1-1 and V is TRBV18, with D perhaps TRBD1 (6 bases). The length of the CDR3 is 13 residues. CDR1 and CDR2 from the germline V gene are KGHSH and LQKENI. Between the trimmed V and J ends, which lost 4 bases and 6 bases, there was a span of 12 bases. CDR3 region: CASSQPTGSEAFF. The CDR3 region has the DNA TGTGCCAGCTCACAACCGACAGGATCTGAAGCTTTCTTT.

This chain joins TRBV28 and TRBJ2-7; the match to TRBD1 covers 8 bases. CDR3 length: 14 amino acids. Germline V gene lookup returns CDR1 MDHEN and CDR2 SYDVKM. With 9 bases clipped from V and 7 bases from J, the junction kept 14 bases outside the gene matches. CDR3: CASTEGTGREEQYF. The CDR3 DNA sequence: TGTGCCAGTACCGAGGGGACAGGCCGGGAGGAGCAGTACTTC.